These T cell receptor beta chains were read from a single sample in a study of blood T cells in healthy people across ages. TCRdb ran MiXCR on the 5' RACE reads and lists one entry per CDR3 protein. The data hold 1.4 million to 1.5 million distinct CDR3 sequences, with around two fifths observed a single time. Sequenced material: blood. Receptor source: a woman younger than 30 in good health. The CDR3 runs from the conserved cysteine through the conserved F or W. Clone size appears in some rows only: once, few, many, or a class for an expanded clone.

clone size	J gene	V gene	CDR3 protein
-	TRBJ1-6	TRBV5-1	CASSPMGAPLHF
-	TRBJ2-7	TRBV6-2/TRBV6-3	CASSYSPSGGASSYEQYF
-	-	TRBV7-9	CASSHPRSEQYF
few	TRBJ2-1	TRBV13	CASSLRGKTYNEQFF
few	TRBJ2-1	TRBV5-1	CASSLLSGASYNEQFF
-	TRBJ2-7	TRBV3-1	CASSQGDGRYF
-	TRBJ2-1	TRBV12-3/TRBV12-4	CASSPPRTGDFNEQFF
-	TRBJ1-6	TRBV2	CASSARGLSYNSPLHF
-	TRBJ2-1	TRBV11-1	CASSLGGGSGAYNEQFF
-	TRBJ2-7	TRBV15	CATSRPGLPSYNEQYF
few	TRBJ2-7	TRBV5-1	CASSFTGFREQYF
few	TRBJ2-1	TRBV11-2	CASVTSGDLYNEQFF
-	TRBJ2-1	TRBV29-1	CSGRLAGGPNEQFF
-	TRBJ2-7	TRBV6-6	CASSYTGTGGTYEQYF
many	TRBJ1-2	TRBV25-1	CASSETGTGNYGYTF
few	TRBJ2-5	TRBV27	CASSSPPGQTEQYF
few	TRBJ2-7	TRBV6-6	CASTLGQGIYEQYF
-	-	TRBV19	CASSINSPGQGYEQYF
few	-	TRBV7-2	CASSLVPSGSAYNEQYF
-	TRBJ1-2	TRBV2	CASSEGMLANYGYTF
many	TRBJ2-5	TRBV20-1	CSALRGYQETQYF
few	TRBJ2-7	TRBV21-1	CASSKRGNDKQGPQTYEQYF
-	-	TRBV2	CASLRLASRGGTQYF
few	TRBJ1-5	TRBV3-1	CASSQGPGENQPQHF
many	TRBJ2-3	TRBV2	CASSEGDTQYF
few	-	TRBV6-1	CAVLRGLAGGQRTQYF
few	TRBJ2-3	TRBV5-1	CASSFRAAADTQYF
-	TRBJ1-2	TRBV5-1	CASSTNTGSGGGYTF
many	TRBJ2-6	TRBV10-3	CAISTGDSGANVLTF
-	TRBJ2-7	TRBV10-3	CAISEAGVAYEQYF
once	TRBJ1-3	TRBV21-1	CASSRREGGFSGNTIYF
few	TRBJ2-3	TRBV7-2	CASSPDRRTQYF
-	TRBJ1-6	TRBV5-1	CASSLGDMNSPLHF
-	TRBJ2-3	TRBV2	CASSEGLAKFTDTQYF
-	TRBJ2-5	TRBV27	CASSPQGRDNEQYF
-	TRBJ2-3	TRBV7-3	CASSPGDKGDTQYF
few	TRBJ2-2	TRBV2	CASMGTQNTGELFF
-	TRBJ1-1	TRBV4-1	CASSQVGQANTEAFF
few	TRBJ2-3	TRBV20-1	CSARGGGGTDTQYF
-	TRBJ2-7	TRBV27	CASSLRMTGAPYEQYF
-	TRBJ1-6	TRBV5-1	CASGLAVNSPLHF
-	TRBJ1-2	TRBV28	CASRLRTAPGYGYTF
-	TRBJ1-2	TRBV6-6	CASSRVTNYGYTF
few	TRBJ2-3	TRBV7-9	CASNLGQGAGDTQYF
-	TRBJ2-1	TRBV29-1	CSVGTGMVTEQFF
-	TRBJ2-7	TRBV7-9	CASSSGAGEQYF
-	TRBJ1-5	TRBV9	CASSAGSGTGNQPQHF
few	TRBJ2-1	TRBV27	CASSTPGTGRAYNEQFF
-	TRBJ2-5	TRBV11-2	CATSARPSSHEQYF
-	TRBJ1-4	TRBV10-3	CAISDRQGSNEKLFF
once	TRBJ2-1	TRBV2	CASSEGSVEFF
-	TRBJ1-2	TRBV7-3	CAGSTVDGYGYTF
-	TRBJ2-7	TRBV14	CASSQGLAGLLNEQYF
few	TRBJ2-7	TRBV28	CASQDRTSYEQYF